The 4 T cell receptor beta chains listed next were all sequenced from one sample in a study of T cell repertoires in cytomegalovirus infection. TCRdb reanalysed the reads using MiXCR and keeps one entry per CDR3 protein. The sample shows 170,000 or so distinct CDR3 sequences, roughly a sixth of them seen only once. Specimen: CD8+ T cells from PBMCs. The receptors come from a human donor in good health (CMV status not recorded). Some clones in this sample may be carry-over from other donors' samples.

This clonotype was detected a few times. The chain's CDR3 is CASSLPGSGGGETQYF. The DNA of the CDR3 is TGTGCCAGCAGCCTACCCGGTAGCGGGGGAGGAGAGACCCAGTACTTC. J is TRBJ2-5 and V is TRBV7-6; 9 bases match TRBD2. Trimming took 5 bases from V and 4 from J; bases not matched to a gene: 11. The V gene's germline CDR1 is SGHVS and CDR2 FNYEAQ. The length of the CDR3 is 16 residues.

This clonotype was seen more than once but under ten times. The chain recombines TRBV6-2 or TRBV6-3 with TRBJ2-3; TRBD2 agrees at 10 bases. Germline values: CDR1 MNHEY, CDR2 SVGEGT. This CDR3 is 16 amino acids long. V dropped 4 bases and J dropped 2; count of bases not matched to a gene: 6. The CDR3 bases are TGTGCCAGCAGTTCCCAGCGGGGGGGCCTCACAGATACGCAGTATTTT. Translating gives CASSSQRGGLTDTQYF.

The CDR3 here is CASTSLALNTEAFF. The CDR3 bases are TGTGCCAGCACCTCCTTAGCACTTAACACTGAAGCTTTCTTT. This chain joins TRBV12-3 or TRBV12-4 and TRBJ1-1, with D unclear. This CDR3 contains 14 residues. Trimming took off 7 bases at V and 2 bases at J, with 14 bases between the two ends.

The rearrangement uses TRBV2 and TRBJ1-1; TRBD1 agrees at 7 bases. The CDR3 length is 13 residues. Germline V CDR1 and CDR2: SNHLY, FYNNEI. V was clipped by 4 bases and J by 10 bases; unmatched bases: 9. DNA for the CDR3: TGTGCCAGCAGTGGCAGGGGGTCGTTGGGAGCTTTCTTT. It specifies CASSGRGSLGAFF.